This is a list of T cell receptor beta chains from one sample in a study of cytomegalovirus exposure and HLA in healthy donors. Data came from immunoSEQ multiplex PCR; TCRdb stores just in-frame clones and leaves some out. The table lists roughly 170,000 clones, around 74% of them singletons, with approximately 2.3% in the top ten. The source material was PBMCs. These TCRs come from a female donor in good health and CMV-seronegative. Each CDR3 is given with its conserved first and last residue. A D gene is named only where the DNA matches it firmly. Not every row has a clone size; where given, it reads once, few, many or a size class.

d_call	j_call	clone_size	v_call	cdr3_aa
-	TRBJ2-5	-	TRBV7-9	CASSPGLWGETQYF
-	TRBJ2-7	-	TRBV28	CASMRDFPYEQYF
-	TRBJ1-4	-	TRBV4-1	CASSQEKTGNEKLFF
-	TRBJ1-5	-	TRBV28	CASSLLQGIQPQHF
TRBD1	TRBJ1-4	few	TRBV7-2	CASSLATGTGREKLFF
-	TRBJ2-1	-	TRBV7-9	CASSLVRANEQFF
-	TRBJ2-5	-	TRBV21-1	CASSKAPSGFQETQYF
-	TRBJ2-1	-	TRBV7-7	CASSSRPGGSSYNEQFF
TRBD2	TRBJ2-3	-	TRBV28	CASGTSGTDTQYF
-	TRBJ1-5	few	TRBV11-2	CASSTGGFNQPQHF
TRBD1	TRBJ1-1	-	TRBV7-3	CASRSDRDTEAFF
TRBD1	TRBJ1-2	-	TRBV7-9	CASSIKTTGPLSGYTF
TRBD1	TRBJ1-1	few	TRBV30	CAWRTQGPTEAFF
TRBD1	TRBJ2-5	-	TRBV7-3	CASSSQGSGTQYF
TRBD1	TRBJ1-2	-	TRBV7-8	CASSSTGGYGYTF
-	TRBJ2-1	-	TRBV4-1	CASSHVTGSVNEQFF
-	TRBJ1-1	-	TRBV19	CASAPGNTEAFF
TRBD2	TRBJ2-1	-	TRBV5-4	CASSLVGGTSGFGEQFF
TRBD1	TRBJ2-2	-	TRBV11-3	CASSARDRVLTSGELFF
-	TRBJ2-7	-	TRBV29-1	CSVGQVGSYEQYF
-	TRBJ1-5	-	TRBV28	CASRNRGSADQPQHF
TRBD1	TRBJ2-2	-	TRBV4-1	CASSQDQDRVVTGELFF
-	TRBJ2-7	-	TRBV7-2	CATTAGRSSYEQYF
TRBD1	TRBJ2-6	-	TRBV5-1	CATRQGANPGANVLTF
-	TRBJ1-1	-	TRBV4-1	CASSQGAGIEDTEAFF
-	TRBJ1-2	-	TRBV5-5	CASSPEGGPYGYTF
-	-	-	TRBV4-3	CASSQNVGSYEQYF
TRBD1	TRBJ1-1	-	TRBV9	CASPPPGTGNTEAFF
-	TRBJ1-5	-	TRBV2	CASRADRGNQPQHF
TRBD2	TRBJ2-5	once	TRBV9	CASSPLGGRETQYF
-	TRBJ2-5	-	TRBV5-6	CASSGGNREETQYF
-	TRBJ2-1	-	TRBV11-2	CASSLDPDSGYNEQFF
-	TRBJ2-7	-	TRBV6-4	CASSDGGLAREWSYEQYF
TRBD1	TRBJ1-5	-	TRBV11-2	CASSRGQNNQPQHF
TRBD2	TRBJ2-3	-	TRBV10-3	CAISETSGRAADTQYF
-	TRBJ1-6	-	TRBV6-1	CASSEARSGSQKPYSPLHF
-	TRBJ1-1	-	TRBV19	CASSPRGGEAFF
TRBD1	TRBJ1-5	-	TRBV6-1	CASSRDRVNQPQHF
TRBD1	TRBJ2-1	-	TRBV7-7	CASSPGQGVTPGSYNEQFF
TRBD1	TRBJ2-7	-	TRBV6-5	CASSFEINRGDSEQYF
-	TRBJ1-4	-	TRBV25-1	CASSRVATNEKLFF
TRBD1	TRBJ2-7	-	TRBV19	CASSIGQGGYEQYF
-	TRBJ2-2	once	TRBV11-2	CASSLFGSGTGELFF
-	TRBJ2-1	few	TRBV19	CASSSPLRDRYNEQFF
TRBD2	TRBJ2-1	-	TRBV27	CASSLGGGSSGRANEQFF
-	TRBJ2-7	once	TRBV5-6	CASSLEGDPYEQYF
-	TRBJ2-1	-	TRBV5-5	CASSFGGQYNEQFF
TRBD1	TRBJ1-1	few	TRBV5-4	CASGTGENTEAFF
TRBD2	TRBJ2-5	-	TRBV5-1	CASSLRAGGPETQYF
TRBD2	TRBJ2-1	-	TRBV13	CASSLDRGLADYNEQFF
TRBD1	TRBJ2-7	-	TRBV6-5	CATRDRRNEQYF
TRBD1	TRBJ1-5	-	TRBV27	CASSPQGASIRQPQHF
TRBD1	TRBJ1-2	-	TRBV28	CASSPGGVYGYTF
TRBD2	TRBJ2-2	-	TRBV18	CASSPTLAGSTGELFF
-	TRBJ1-2	-	TRBV18	CASSPYSYGYTF
TRBD1	TRBJ2-1	-	TRBV7-8	CASSLMRGQGGNEQFF
TRBD1	TRBJ1-2	once	TRBV4-1	CASSPSGQGAGGYTF